The text below deals with one TCR beta chain. Its antigen is currently unknown. Vbeta (60) and Jbeta (13) primers were used in the PCR. Data came from immunoSEQ multiplex PCR; TCRdb stores just in-frame clones and leaves some out. The sample table includes roughly 33,000 clones. The sample is drawn from a study of cytomegalovirus exposure and HLA in healthy donors. Findings and caveats of the study: Looking again later, the authors saw that most CMV-associated TCR beta chains seemed HLA-restricted.

V shed 3 bases, J shed 4 bases, and the junction held 10 bases outside the gene matches. From germline, CDR1 is KGHSH and CDR2 LQKENI. CDR3 length equals 17 residues. The chain uses TRBV18 and TRBJ2-1; 9 bases agree with TRBD2. This receptor was taken from a middle-aged woman in good health and CMV-seropositive. The sequencing sample was made of PBMCs. This chain's CDR3 is CASSPVAGLATYNEQFF. The CDR3 nucleotides are TGTGCCAGCTCACCCGTCGCAGGACTAGCGACTTACAATGAGCAGTTCTTC.